This TCR beta chain was sequenced in a study of OX40 agonist ivuxolimab in advanced cancers. For the study at large: It was ivuxolimab, an agonistic anti-OX40 (CD134) antibody, that patients were treated with. A diagnosis of hepatocellular carcinoma, melanoma, renal cell or head and neck cancer was present in dose-escalation patients. Whole-study findings and limits: Within 6 weeks, CD4+ and CD8+ blood T cells expanded clonally at 0.1 to 3.0 mg/kg.

On this clone: What it binds is unknown.

The CDR3 consists of 15 residues. From germline, CDR1 is SGHNT and CDR2 YENEEA. The V segment lost 1 base and the J segment 10 bases; nucleotides outside the gene matches: 10. Method: immunoSEQ multiplex PCR; TCRdb's copy keeps in-frame clones and lacks some. The sample records about 66,000 clones, about 87% being singletons. V gene TRBV11-3 combines with J gene TRBJ2-1; 7 bases are a match to TRBD2. The sequence was obtained from an adult with an advanced solid tumor such as melanoma, head and neck, liver or kidney cancer. The material sequenced was CD4+ or CD8+ T cells sorted from blood, taken in a trial of the OX40 agonist ivuxolimab. For the CDR3, the DNA is TGTGCCAGCAGCTTAGCCGGGAGGATGGCGTACGAGCAGTTCTTC. It yields the protein CASSLAGRMAYEQFF.